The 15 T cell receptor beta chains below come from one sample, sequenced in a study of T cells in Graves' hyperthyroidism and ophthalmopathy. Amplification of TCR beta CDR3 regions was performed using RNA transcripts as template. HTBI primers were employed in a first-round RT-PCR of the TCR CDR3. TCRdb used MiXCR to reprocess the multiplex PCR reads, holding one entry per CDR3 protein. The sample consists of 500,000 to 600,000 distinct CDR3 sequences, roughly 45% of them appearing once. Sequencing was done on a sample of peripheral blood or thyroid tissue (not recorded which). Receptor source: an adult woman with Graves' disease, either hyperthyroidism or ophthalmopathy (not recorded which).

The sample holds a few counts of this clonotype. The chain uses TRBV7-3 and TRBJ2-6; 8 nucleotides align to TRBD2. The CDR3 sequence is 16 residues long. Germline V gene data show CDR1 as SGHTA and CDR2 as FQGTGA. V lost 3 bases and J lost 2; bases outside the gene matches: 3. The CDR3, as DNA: TGTGCCAGCAGCTTCGGGGGGGAGGCTGGGGCCAACGTCCTGACTTTC. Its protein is CASSFGGEAGANVLTF.

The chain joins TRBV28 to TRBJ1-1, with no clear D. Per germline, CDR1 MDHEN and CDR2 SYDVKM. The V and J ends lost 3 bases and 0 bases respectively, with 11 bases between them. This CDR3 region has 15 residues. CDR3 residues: CASSFFGGMNTEAFF. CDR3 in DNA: TGTGCCAGCAGTTTTTTCGGCGGGATGAACACTGAAGCTTTCTTT.

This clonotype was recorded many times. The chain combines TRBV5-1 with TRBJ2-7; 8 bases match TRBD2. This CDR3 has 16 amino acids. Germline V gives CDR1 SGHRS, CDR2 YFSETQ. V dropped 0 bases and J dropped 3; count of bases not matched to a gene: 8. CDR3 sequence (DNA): TGCGCCAGCAGCTTGGATGGCGCGGGGACTAGCTACGAGCAGTACTTC. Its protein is CASSLDGAGTSYEQYF. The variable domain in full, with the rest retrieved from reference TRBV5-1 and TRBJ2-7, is KAGVTQTPRYLIKTRGQQVTLSCSPISGHRSVSWYQQTPGQGLQFLFEYFSETQRNKGNFPGRFSGRQFSNSRSEMNVSTLELGDSALYLCASSLDGAGTSYEQYFGPGTRLTVT.

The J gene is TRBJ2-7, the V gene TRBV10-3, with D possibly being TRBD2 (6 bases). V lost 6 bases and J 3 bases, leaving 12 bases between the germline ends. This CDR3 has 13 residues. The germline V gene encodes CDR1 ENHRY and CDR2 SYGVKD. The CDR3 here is CAIRGGPLYEQYF. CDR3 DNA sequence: TGTGCCATCAGGGGGGGACCGCTCTACGAGCAGTACTTC.

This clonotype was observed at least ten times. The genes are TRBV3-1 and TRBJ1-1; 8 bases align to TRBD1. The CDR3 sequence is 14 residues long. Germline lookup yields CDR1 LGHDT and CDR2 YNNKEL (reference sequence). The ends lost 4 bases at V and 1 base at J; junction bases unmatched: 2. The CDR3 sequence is CASSPGQENTEAFF. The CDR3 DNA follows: TGTGCCAGCAGCCCGGGACAGGAGAACACTGAAGCTTTCTTT.

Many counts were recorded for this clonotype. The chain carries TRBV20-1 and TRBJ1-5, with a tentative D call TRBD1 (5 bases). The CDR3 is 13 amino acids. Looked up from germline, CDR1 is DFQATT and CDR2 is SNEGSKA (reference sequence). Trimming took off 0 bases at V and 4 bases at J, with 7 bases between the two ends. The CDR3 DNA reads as TGCAGTGCTAGAGAGACAGCTAATCAGCCCCAGCATTTT. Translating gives CSARETANQPQHF.

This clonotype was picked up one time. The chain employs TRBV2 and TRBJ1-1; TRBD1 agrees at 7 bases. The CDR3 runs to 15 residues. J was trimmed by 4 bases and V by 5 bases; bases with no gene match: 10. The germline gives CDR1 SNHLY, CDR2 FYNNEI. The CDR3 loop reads CASSSMTGLRTEAFF. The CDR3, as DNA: TGTGCCAGCAGTTCAATGACAGGGTTGCGCACTGAAGCTTTCTTT.

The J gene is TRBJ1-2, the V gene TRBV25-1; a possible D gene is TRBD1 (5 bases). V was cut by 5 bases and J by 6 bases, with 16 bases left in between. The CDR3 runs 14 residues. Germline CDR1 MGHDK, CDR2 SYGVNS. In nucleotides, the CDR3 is TGTGCCAGCAGTTCACTCCCAGGGATGGATGGCTACACCTTC. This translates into CASSSLPGMDGYTF.

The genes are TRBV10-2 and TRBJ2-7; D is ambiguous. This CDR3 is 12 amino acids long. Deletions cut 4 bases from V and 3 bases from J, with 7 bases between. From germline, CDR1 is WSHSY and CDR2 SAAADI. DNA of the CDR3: TGCGCCAGCAGTGTTACTATCTACGAGCAGTACTTC. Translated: CASSVTIYEQYF.

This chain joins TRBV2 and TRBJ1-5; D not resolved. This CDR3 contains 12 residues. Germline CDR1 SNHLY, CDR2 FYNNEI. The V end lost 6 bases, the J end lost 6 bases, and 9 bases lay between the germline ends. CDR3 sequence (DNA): TGTGCCAGCAGGCGGGTAGCTCAGCCCCAGCATTTT. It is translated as CASRRVAQPQHF.

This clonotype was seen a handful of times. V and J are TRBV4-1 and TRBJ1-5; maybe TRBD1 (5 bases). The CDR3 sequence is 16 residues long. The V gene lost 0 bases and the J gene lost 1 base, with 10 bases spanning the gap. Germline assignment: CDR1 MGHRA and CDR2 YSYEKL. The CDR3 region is CASSQDGGRSNQPQHF. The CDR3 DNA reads TGCGCCAGCAGCCAAGACGGGGGAAGGAGCAATCAGCCCCAGCATTTT.

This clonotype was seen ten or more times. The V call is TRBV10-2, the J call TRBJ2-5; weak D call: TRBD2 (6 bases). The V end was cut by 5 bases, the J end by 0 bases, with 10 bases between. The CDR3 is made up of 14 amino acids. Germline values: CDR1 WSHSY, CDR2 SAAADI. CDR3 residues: CASSISGDQETQYF. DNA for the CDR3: TGCGCCAGCAGTATTAGCGGCGACCAAGAGACCCAGTACTTC.

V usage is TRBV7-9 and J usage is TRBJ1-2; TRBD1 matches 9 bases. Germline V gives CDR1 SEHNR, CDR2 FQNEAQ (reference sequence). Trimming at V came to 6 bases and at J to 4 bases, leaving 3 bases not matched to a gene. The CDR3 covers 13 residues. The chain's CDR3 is CASRLGQGYGYTF. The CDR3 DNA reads TGTGCCAGCAGACTGGGACAGGGCTATGGCTACACCTTC.

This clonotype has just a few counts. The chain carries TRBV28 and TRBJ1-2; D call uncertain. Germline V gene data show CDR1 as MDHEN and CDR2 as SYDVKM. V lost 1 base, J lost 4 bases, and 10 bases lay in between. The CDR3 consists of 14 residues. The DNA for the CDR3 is TGTGCCAGCAGTTTATCCCCGGGAGGCTATGGCTACACCTTC. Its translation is CASSLSPGGYGYTF.

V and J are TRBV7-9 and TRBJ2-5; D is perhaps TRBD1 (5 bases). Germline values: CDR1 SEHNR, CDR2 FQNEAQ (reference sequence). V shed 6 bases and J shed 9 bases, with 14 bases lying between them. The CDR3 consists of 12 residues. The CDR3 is CASSENRGAQYF. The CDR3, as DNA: TGTGCCAGCAGTGAAAATAGGGGTGCCCAGTACTTC. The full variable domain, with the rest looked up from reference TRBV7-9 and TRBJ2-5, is DTGVSQNPRHKITKRGQNVTFRCDPISEHNRLYWYRQTLGQGPEFLTYFQNEAQLEKSRLLSDRFSAERPKGSFSTLEIQRTEQGDSAMYLCASSENRGAQYFGPGTRLLVL.